The 14 T cell receptor beta chains below were found in one sample sequenced in a study of read filtering for tumor transcriptome and immune sequencing. Molecular barcoded adaptors covering alpha/delta and beta/gamma chains were used on roughly 400 ng RNA. MiXCR, run by TCRdb on the reads, gives a single entry per CDR3 protein. The table lists 45,000 to 55,000 distinct CDR3 sequences, 12% of them singletons. Source material: a population of CD138-negative cells sorted from bone marrow. Receptor source: a donor aged 40 or over with multiple myeloma.

As regards this clonotype: A single base separates this from a much larger clone, so it may be a read error. The V call is TRBV4-1, the J call TRBJ1-2; D remains unclear. The CDR3 extends over 17 amino acids. Germline loops: CDR1 MGHRA, CDR2 YSYEKL. CDR3 sequence reads: CASSQGVLMTQNYGCTF. The CDR3 bases are TGCGCCAGCAGCCAAGGCGTTCTGATGACCCAAAACTATGGCTGCACCTTC.

This clonotype was seen repeatedly, ten times or more. The chain has TRBV19 and TRBJ2-5, with unresolved D. Germline V gene sequence: CDR1 LNHDA, CDR2 SQIVND (reference sequence). The CDR3 spans 11 residues. The V end was cut by 4 bases, the J end by 2 bases, with 2 bases between. The CDR3 sequence is CASSKQETQYF. DNA for the CDR3: TGTGCCAGTAGTAAACAAGAGACCCAGTACTTC.

This clonotype occurred many times. The junction departs from the called germline gene at one end, perhaps through a read error. The chain carries TRBV27 and TRBJ1-4; 8 bases map to TRBD1. Germline-derived CDR1 and CDR2 are MNHEY and SMNVEV (reference sequence). This CDR3 is 13 amino acids long. CDR3 nucleotides: TGTGCCACCTCAGGGGGCAGTAATGAAAAACGGTTTTTT. Protein sequence: CATSGGSNEKRFF.

This clonotype has ten or more counts. The V and J genes are TRBV7-9 and TRBJ2-1; 8 bases are shared with TRBD2. The CDR3 spans 15 residues. The germline V gene has CDR1 SEHNR and CDR2 FQNEAQ (reference sequence). V gave up 5 bases and J gave up 0 bases; unmatched junction bases: 3. Here the CDR3 reads CASSPAGASYNEQFF. In DNA form, the CDR3 reads TGTGCCAGCAGCCCAGCGGGAGCCTCCTACAATGAGCAGTTCTTC. Based on the CDR3 plus reference TRBV7-9 and TRBJ2-1, the full variable domain is DTGVSQNPRHKITKRGQNVTFRCDPISEHNRLYWYRQTLGQGPEFLTYFQNEAQLEKSRLLSDRFSAERPKGSFSTLEIQRTEQGDSAMYLCASSPAGASYNEQFFGPGTRLTVL.

The J gene is TRBJ2-5, the V gene TRBV2; D is undetermined. Per the germline V gene, CDR1 is SNHLY and CDR2 is FYNNEI. The CDR3 loop spans 11 amino acids. V lost 4 bases to trimming and J lost 5 bases, with 5 bases between them. In DNA form, the CDR3 reads TGTGCCAGCAGTGGAAGTGAGACCCAGTACTTC. Amino acid sequence: CASSGSETQYF.

The chain is built from TRBV9 and TRBJ2-1; 14 nucleotides match TRBD2. Germline-derived CDR1 and CDR2 are SGDLS and YYNGEE. CDR3 length: 17 residues. V trimming: 0 bases; J trimming: 8 bases; junction bases outside the gene matches: 7. The CDR3 region is CASSVAVGTSGSDEQFF. CDR3 in DNA: TGTGCCAGCAGCGTAGCTGTCGGGACTAGCGGGAGCGATGAGCAGTTCTTC.

This clonotype showed up many times. The genes are TRBV30 and TRBJ2-4; D perhaps matches TRBD2 (6 bases). Germline lookup yields CDR1 GTSNPN and CDR2 SVGIG (reference sequence). The CDR3 runs to 15 residues. The ends were cut back, 1 base at V and 0 bases at J, with 10 bases in the middle. The CDR3 DNA is TGTGCCTGGAGTGCGACTAGTCTAGCCAAAAACATTCAGTACTTC. The encoded protein is CAWSATSLAKNIQYF.

This clonotype was picked up a small number of times. A much larger clone lies a single base off, so this may be a read error. The chain is built from TRBV5-6 and TRBJ2-1, with TRBD2 identical over 11 bases. Per germline, CDR1 SGHDT and CDR2 YYEEEE. The CDR3 is 17 amino acids. CDR3 sequence reads: CASSLAGGLAGYDEQFF. The CDR3 DNA sequence: TGTGCCAGCAGCTTGGCCGGAGGACTAGCGGGCTACGATGAGCAGTTCTTC.

Many counts were recorded for this clonotype. The chain has TRBV4-3 and TRBJ2-3, with TRBD2 matching over 13 bases. Germline V gene lookup returns CDR1 LGHNA and CDR2 YSLEER. This CDR3 has 16 amino acids. V lost 7 bases and J lost 0; bases outside the gene matches: 4. The DNA of the CDR3 is TGCGCCAGCAACGGGACTAGCGGGGCTAGCACAGATACGCAGTATTTT. It is translated as CASNGTSGASTDTQYF.

The table lists this clonotype with many counts. CDR3 DNA sequence: TGTGCCAGCAGCTTAATGGGTGGCGGGGGTTTATCCTACAATGAGCAGTTCTTC. Protein sequence: CASSLMGGGGLSYNEQFF. The chain links TRBV7-8 to TRBJ2-1, with 7 nucleotides matching TRBD2. Trimming took 2 bases from V and 1 from J; bases not matched to a gene: 11. The germline V gene encodes CDR1 SGHVS and CDR2 FQNEAQ. The CDR3 runs to 18 residues.

This clonotype was detected ten times or more. The chain is built from TRBV18 and TRBJ2-1; 10 nucleotides align to TRBD2. This CDR3 is 15 amino acids long. V lost 1 base to trimming and J lost 5 bases; unmatched junction nucleotides: 2. The germline CDR1 and CDR2 sequences are KGHSH and LQKENI. CDR3 in amino acids: CASSPRAGGHNEQFF. The CDR3, as DNA: TGTGCCAGCTCACCACGAGCGGGAGGGCACAATGAGCAGTTCTTC.

At least ten counts were recorded for this clonotype. The chain is built from TRBV20-1 and TRBJ2-4; D may be TRBD1 or TRBD2 (5 bases each). There are 15 residues in the CDR3. Germline CDR1 is DFQATT and CDR2 is SNEGSKA (reference sequence). The V gene lost 4 bases and the J gene lost 0 bases, with 13 bases spanning the gap. CDR3 region: CSATGTVIAKNIQYF. CDR3 sequence (DNA): TGCAGTGCTACTGGGACCGTTATAGCCAAAAACATTCAGTACTTC.

There are many counts of this clonotype. The chain joins TRBV5-1 to TRBJ1-6, with unresolved D. The ends were cut back, 5 bases at V and 0 bases at J, with 9 bases in the middle. Per germline, CDR1 SGHRS and CDR2 YFSETQ. The CDR3 contains 15 residues. CDR3 region: CASRPTSSYNSPLHF. The DNA of the CDR3 is TGCGCCAGCAGACCGACGAGCTCCTATAATTCACCCCTCCACTTT.

Details on this clonotype: A much bigger clone sits one base away, suggesting this may be a read error. J is TRBJ2-4 and V is TRBV19; TRBD1 agrees at 7 bases. Germline values: CDR1 LNHDA, CDR2 SQIVND (reference sequence). The CDR3 is 14 amino acids. V dropped 6 bases and J dropped 3; count of bases not matched to a gene: 5. The CDR3 coding sequence is TGTGCCAGTAGCCTACAGGGGATCAAAAACATTCAGTACTTC. Residues: CASSLQGIKNIQYF.